This paragraph covers one T cell receptor (beta chain) sequence. This clone's antigen is unknown. No base quality values were provided; no much bigger clone lies one nucleotide off. The entry originates in a study of identical twins listed by TCRdb under 2016. Regarding the complete study: To test whether fetal clonotypes persist, the study used deep sequencing on TCR alpha and beta repertoires from monozygotic twins, unrelated adults of various ages, and cord blood. To rule out contamination, the twin experiments were replicated at different times with different library preparation protocols. The paper as a whole reports these results and caveats: Recombination models systematically underestimated out-of-frame TCR alpha sharing in monozygotic twins but agreed with sharing between unrelated individuals. Because the same donors could not be followed over many years, the conclusions relied on cross-sectional statistical analysis. Excess twin sharing in beta out-of-frame sequences was weaker because fewer shared sequences lowered the signal-to-noise ratio. Compared with coincidental sharing between unrelated individuals, out-of-frame TCR alpha sequences shared between twins showed an excess of sequences with low generation probability. Invariant T cells such as MAIT and iNKT could partly confound zero-insertion analyses, though diverse VJ usage argued against this for most clonotypes. Abundant cord blood beta clonotypes had fewer insertions, young adult naive repertoires showed a similar but weaker trend, and memory repertoires showed no such trend.

V lost 0 bases and J lost 6 bases; the stretch between them is 13 bases long. From the cysteine up to the phenylalanine, the CDR3 has a length of 15 residues. Kept here is only the CDR3 DNA, which spans 45 bases and is read in frame from base 1. The germline V gene yields SGHRS for CDR1 and YFSETQ for CDR2. Every donor was a healthy Caucasian. The protocol used for the library was 5' RACE. Sequencing was carried out with an Illumina HiSeq 2000. A universal primer binding site was introduced by template switching, and a unique molecular identifier was present in the final cDNA, enabling accurate counting of TCR cDNA molecules. Specific primers in the conserved constant-segment region were used to synthesize first-strand cDNA for TCR alpha and beta chains. To control for contamination, every cDNA library carried two barcodes: a SMART-Mk sample barcode plus Illumina barcodes. Two successive PCR steps introduced TruSeq adapter sequences along with Illumina sample barcodes. TCR alpha and beta cDNA libraries were sequenced on the Illumina HiSeq platform with custom primers. In the original analysis: MiGEC was used to process raw reads and extract unique molecular identifiers, and MiXCR was used to find CDR3 positions. Recombination models were inferred per individual with the repgenHMM and IGoR tools using an EM algorithm. The tcR package in R was used for shared clonotype analysis, with sharing normalized by the product of cloneset sizes. To study raw recombination without the effects of thymic and clonal selection, out-of-frame nonproductive sequences were analyzed. The raw public data were reprocessed by TCRdb itself: fastp quality trimming at Q25, MiXCR clonotype calling, in-frame beta chains only. Records with the same CDR3 protein are collapsed into one entry carrying the most frequent genes and DNA. These V and J calls are TCRdb output, not the study's own analysis. This sample gives 1.5 million to 2 million distinct CDR3 sequences in total; less than 35% of them show up just once. The ten largest clonotypes hold over 0.25% of the sample.

The TCR sequence derives from a newborn girl in good health. The sequence joins TRBV5-1 to TRBJ2-1, with the D gene uncertain. The sequenced sample consisted of cord blood. The CDR3 amino acid sequence is: CASSLGGPVGNEQFF. The sequence in DNA is TGCGCCAGCAGCTTGGGCGGACCCGTCGGCAATGAGCAGTTCTTC.